This T cell receptor beta chain was observed in a study of CD8 T cells in ankylosing spondylitis. The study, taken as a whole, reports: Peripheral blood held disease-linked clones only at relatively low frequency, and these were CD8+. Earlier literature documents some of the motif variants in reactive arthritis synovial fluid and blood. Ankylosing spondylitis blood appeared to be characterized by a TCR beta motif of about 8 highly homologous variants. Matched ankylosing spondylitis synovial fluid reportedly contained a significantly enriched population of disease-linked clones.

Of note for this clonotype: Its specificity is unknown.

Quantitative 5'-RACE was performed with molecular barcodes, and it yielded the TCR beta libraries. TCRdb re-analysed the 5' RACE reads in MiXCR, keeping a single row per CDR3 protein. The profile shows 200,000 to 250,000 distinct CDR3 sequences, approximately 16% of them singletons. After removal of 3 bases from V and 3 bases from J, the junction contained 7 bases not matched to a gene. Germline CDR1 is MGHRA and CDR2 is YSYEKL. This CDR3 contains 15 residues. V and J are TRBV4-1 and TRBJ1-1; 7 nucleotides align to TRBD1. This clonotype originated in a male donor with ankylosing spondylitis. The sequenced material came from blood, either unsorted or a sorted T cell fraction (not recorded which). DNA of the CDR3: TGCGCCAGCAGCCACATCACAGGGGCGGACACTGAAGCTTTCTTT. Its translation: CASSHITGADTEAFF.